This T cell receptor beta chain was documented in a study of neurological immune-mediated disorders. The CDR3 runs to 17 residues. Germline-derived CDR1 and CDR2 are DFQATT and SNEGSKA (reference sequence). V was pared by 5 bases and J by 4 bases, with 11 bases of the junction left unmatched. From the 5' RACE reads, TCRdb called clonotypes with MiXCR, one entry per CDR3 protein. The table records about 30,000 distinct CDR3 sequences, about 16% of them present only once. This clonotype rates as medium-sized. Specified time point: technical triplicate 3. The receptor was derived from a female donor with HTLV-1-associated myelopathy (HAM/TSP). V usage is TRBV20-1 and J usage is TRBJ2-1; the match to TRBD2 covers 13 bases. Sequencing was performed on CD4+ T cells from blood. The CDR3 sequence: CSAGTGLAGYKYNEQFF. The DNA for the CDR3 is TGCAGTGCTGGAACGGGACTAGCGGGATACAAATACAATGAGCAGTTCTTC.